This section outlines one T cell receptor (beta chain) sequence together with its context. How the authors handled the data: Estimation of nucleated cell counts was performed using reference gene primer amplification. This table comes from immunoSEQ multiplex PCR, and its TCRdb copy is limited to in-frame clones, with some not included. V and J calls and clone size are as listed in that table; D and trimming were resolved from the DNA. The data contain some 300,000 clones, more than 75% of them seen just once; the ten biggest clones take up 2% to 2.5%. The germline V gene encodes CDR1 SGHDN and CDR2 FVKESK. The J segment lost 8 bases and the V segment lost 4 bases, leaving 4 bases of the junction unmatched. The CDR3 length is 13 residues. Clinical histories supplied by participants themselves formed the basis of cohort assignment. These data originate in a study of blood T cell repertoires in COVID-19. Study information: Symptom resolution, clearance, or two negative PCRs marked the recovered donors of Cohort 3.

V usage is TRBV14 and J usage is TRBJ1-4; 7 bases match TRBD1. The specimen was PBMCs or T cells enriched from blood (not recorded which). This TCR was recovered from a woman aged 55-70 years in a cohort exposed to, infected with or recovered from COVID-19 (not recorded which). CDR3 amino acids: CASSLWTGEKLFF. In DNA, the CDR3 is TGTGCCAGCAGCCTTTGGACAGGCGAAAAACTGTTTTTT.